Listed here are 11 T cell receptor beta chains from one sample, sequenced in a study of tumor and adjacent non-tumor tissue in lung cancer. The library came from three nested PCR rounds adapted from ARM-PCR protocols. TCRdb re-called the multiplex PCR reads with MiXCR, one entry per CDR3 protein. This sample yields approximately 100,000 distinct CDR3 sequences, of which 60% to 80% are seen a single time; roughly 19% belongs to the top ten. This sample's RNA came from whole unsorted tissue. The normal lung tissue was taken more than 3 cm from the tumor edge. Sequences were obtained from distant non-tumor lung tissue. The receptors come from a man under 40 with non-small cell lung cancer.

The sample holds many counts of this clonotype. CDR3 residues: CASRRFWTENTGELFF. Written as DNA, the CDR3 is TGTGCCAGCAGGAGATTCTGGACCGAGAACACCGGGGAGCTGTTTTTT. The V and J genes are TRBV6-1 and TRBJ2-2; D gene uncertain. Germline assignment: CDR1 MNHNS and CDR2 SASEGT. Between the trimmed V and J ends, which lost 6 bases and 1 base, there was a span of 15 bases. The CDR3 runs 16 residues.

This clonotype was seen a few times. This CDR3 is CASSPTLPGGTDYGYTF. The CDR3 DNA follows: TGTGCCAGCTCACCTACCCTTCCAGGGGGCACAGACTATGGCTACACCTTC. The chain is built from TRBV18 and TRBJ1-2; 8 bases are shared with TRBD1. J gave up 3 bases and V 3 bases, and 12 bases lay outside the gene matches. The CDR3 length is 17 residues. Germline loops: CDR1 KGHSH, CDR2 LQKENI.

This clonotype came up a few times. The gene calls are TRBV29-1 and TRBJ1-2; 8 bases fit TRBD1. CDR3 length: 11 residues. The germline gives CDR1 SQVTM, CDR2 ANQGSEA. CDR3 nucleotides: TGCATCGTGACAGGGGTCGGTGGCTACACCTTC. As protein: CIVTGVGGYTF.

In the case of this clonotype: A junction end diverges from the germline sequence, so it may reflect a read error. The CDR3 DNA is TGTGCCAGCAGCCCCCCCGACTATGGGGGAGGGGATGATGATAAGGATACGCAATATTTT. Translation: CASSPPDYGGGDDDKDTQYF. This chain links TRBV11-2 with TRBJ2-3, with TRBD2 matching 7 bases. In germline, CDR1 is SGHAT, CDR2 FQNNGV. This CDR3 spans 20 amino acids.

This clonotype was seen a handful of times. This may arise from a read error, as a much more abundant clone is one base away. The chain uses TRBV29-1 and TRBJ2-7; 11 nucleotides agree with TRBD2. In germline, CDR1 is SQVTM, CDR2 ANQGSEA. The CDR3 sequence is 14 residues long. With 3 bases clipped from V and 5 bases from J, the junction kept 6 bases outside the gene matches. Here the CDR3 DNA reads TGCAGCGTTGATGGGCTAGCGGGGGGCAACGAGCAGTACTTC. It translates to CSVDGLAGGNEQYF.

This clonotype has ten or more counts. The V and J genes are TRBV4-1 and TRBJ2-7; 8 nucleotides match TRBD2. V trimming: 2 bases; J trimming: 2 bases; junction bases outside the gene matches: 5. The CDR3 totals 15 residues. Germline V gene data show CDR1 as MGHRA and CDR2 as YSYEKL. CDR3 residues: CASSQFGGGTYEQYF. The CDR3 nucleotides are TGCGCCAGCAGCCAATTCGGGGGGGGGACCTACGAGCAGTACTTC.

Of note for this clonotype: A much larger clone lies one base from this, so it may be a read error. The rearrangement joins TRBV6-5 to TRBJ1-6; no firm D call. The CDR3 is made up of 12 amino acids. The germline CDR1 and CDR2 sequences are MNHEY and SVGAGI. V was pared by 11 bases and J by 7 bases, with 12 bases between. The CDR3 loop reads CASKMGNSPLHF. CDR3 nucleotide sequence: TGTGCCTCAAAAATGGGGAATTCACCCCTCCACTTT.

Comment on this clonotype: The junction shows a germline mismatch at one end, possibly a read error. The chain links TRBV4-1 to TRBJ2-1; TRBD2 matches 8 bases. The germline V gene encodes CDR1 MGHRA and CDR2 YSYEKL. The CDR3 runs 16 residues. CDR3: CASSQKGLTGGNEHFF. The CDR3 nucleotides read TGCGCCAGCAGCCAGAAGGGACTAACGGGAGGGAATGAGCACTTCTTC.

The V and J genes are TRBV7-2 and TRBJ2-7; 10 nucleotides match TRBD1. CDR1 is SGHTA and CDR2 is FQGNSA in the germline V gene. The CDR3 covers 15 residues. Trimming at V came to 5 bases and at J to 8 bases, leaving 12 bases not matched to a gene. CDR3 amino acids: CASSPQGQGPFKQYF. The CDR3 DNA follows: TGTGCCAGCAGCCCCCAGGGACAGGGGCCTTTCAAGCAGTACTTC.

This clonotype has only a few counts. The rearrangement joins TRBV29-1 to TRBJ2-1, with 11 bases matching TRBD2. The CDR3 runs to 16 residues. CDR1 is SQVTM and CDR2 is ANQGSEA in the germline V gene. V was clipped by 4 bases and J by 4 bases; unmatched bases: 9. CDR3 in amino acids: CSVGSSGRAGYNEQFF. The CDR3 coding sequence is TGCAGCGTTGGGAGTAGCGGGAGGGCCGGGTACAATGAGCAGTTCTTC.

In this sample, this clonotype turned up many times. One end of the junction is discordant with germline, which a read error may explain. The chain uses TRBV11-2 and TRBJ1-1; D is possibly TRBD1 (6 bases). The germline CDR1 and CDR2 sequences are SGHAT and FQNNGV. The CDR3 length is 12 residues. CDR3 DNA sequence: TGTGCCAGCAGCTTTGGGGACACTGAAGCGTTCTTT. As protein: CASSFGDTEAFF.